The 27 T cell receptor beta chains presented below share a single source sample, sequenced in a study of OX40 agonist ivuxolimab in advanced cancers. The protocol was immunoSEQ multiplex PCR, while the TCRdb copy is restricted to in-frame clones and leaves out a portion. The sample yields more than 55,000 clones, about 90% seen once. Sequenced material: CD4+ or CD8+ T cells sorted from blood, taken in a trial of the OX40 agonist ivuxolimab. These receptors originate from an adult with an advanced solid tumor such as melanoma, head and neck, liver or kidney cancer.

The chain couples TRBV9 to TRBJ1-1, with D unclear. This CDR3 spans 13 amino acids. Germline V CDR1 and CDR2: SGDLS, YYNGEE. V gave up 0 bases and J gave up 2 bases, with 5 bases separating them. The DNA for the CDR3 is TGTGCCAGCAGCGTAGTGTCTAACACTGAAGCTTTCTTT. It is translated as CASSVVSNTEAFF.

This clone was seen only once. The chain recombines TRBV6-4 with TRBJ2-3; 8 bases map to TRBD2. The CDR3 has 13 residues. Germline CDR1 and CDR2: MRHNA and SNTAGT. Trimming cost V 6 bases and J 6 bases; bases outside gene matches: 5. CDR3 sequence reads: CASSQRELDTQYF. CDR3 sequence (DNA): TGTGCCAGCAGCCAGCGGGAGCTCGATACGCAGTATTTT.

The CDR3 region has the DNA TGTGCTAGTGCTACAGCCAATACGCAGTATTTT. Residues: CASATANTQYF. This chain links TRBV12-5 with TRBJ2-3; no definite D call. Germline V gene lookup returns CDR1 LGHNT and CDR2 FRNRAP. The CDR3 extends over 11 amino acids. Trimming stripped 7 bases from V and 7 bases from J, with 9 bases between.

The chain employs TRBV7-3 and TRBJ2-3; tentatively, D is TRBD2 (6 bases). The germline CDR1 and CDR2 sequences are SGHTA and FQGTGA. This CDR3 is 13 amino acids long. Trimming pared 5 bases from V and 11 bases from J, leaving 17 bases between. In DNA, the CDR3 is TGTGCCAGCAGCCCTGTTAAGGAGGGTATGCAGTATTTT. Translation gives CASSPVKEGMQYF.

This clone is a singleton in its sample. This CDR3 is CASSLGLAGYEQYF. The CDR3 DNA reads as TGTGCCAGCAGCTTGGGACTAGCGGGGTACGAGCAGTACTTC. This chain links TRBV7-6 with TRBJ2-7; 13 bases match TRBD2. The CDR3 is 14 residues long. The germline V gene encodes CDR1 SGHVS and CDR2 FNYEAQ. V lost 3 bases, J lost 4 bases, and 0 bases stayed unmatched.

The chain recombines TRBV4-3 with TRBJ1-2; weak D call: TRBD1 (5 bases). The V gene lost 1 base and the J gene lost 0 bases, with 12 bases spanning the gap. The CDR3 length is 16 residues. Per germline, CDR1 LGHNA and CDR2 YSLEER. Written as DNA, the CDR3 is TGCGCCAGCAGCCAAGGGGGGGGGTCCCCTAACTATGGCTACACCTTC. It yields the protein CASSQGGGSPNYGYTF.

The chain recombines TRBV29-1 with TRBJ2-3, with 11 bases matching TRBD2. Germline V gene sequence: CDR1 SQVTM, CDR2 ANQGSEA. The CDR3 extends over 13 amino acids. V shed 6 bases and J 4 bases; nucleotides not matched to a gene: 3. As DNA, the CDR3 is TGCAGCGTCACTAGCGGGAGTGCAGATACGCAGTATTTT. Its translation is CSVTSGSADTQYF.

The rearrangement links TRBV10-3 to TRBJ1-2; tentatively, D is TRBD1 (6 bases). The CDR3 spans 13 residues. With 3 bases removed from V and 8 bases from J, the gap between germline ends came to 13 bases. The germline CDR1 and CDR2 sequences are ENHRY and SYGVKD. In nucleotides, the CDR3 is TGTGCCATCAGTGAAGCAGGGGTAGGCGGCTACACCTTC. Its translation: CAISEAGVGGYTF.

This rearrangement joins TRBV27 to TRBJ1-5; possibly TRBD1 for D (5 bases). Germline CDR1 reads MNHEY; CDR2 reads SMNVEV (reference sequence). CDR3 size: 14 residues. The V end lost 3 bases, the J end lost 4 bases, and 10 bases lay between the germline ends. The CDR3 spells CASSFGQGNQPQHF. The CDR3 region has the DNA TGTGCCAGCAGTTTTGGGCAGGGTAATCAGCCCCAGCATTTT.

The chain carries TRBV30 and TRBJ2-7; D is uncertain. V shed 2 bases and J shed 2 bases, with 7 bases lying between them. Germline values: CDR1 GTSNPN, CDR2 SVGIG (reference sequence). The CDR3 has 12 residues. The CDR3 region is CAWSRRTYEQYF. The DNA for the CDR3 is TGTGCCTGGAGTCGCAGAACCTACGAGCAGTACTTC.

The V gene is TRBV7-9, the J gene TRBJ2-5, with D hard to call. V shed 5 bases and J shed 5 bases, with 9 bases lying between them. Germline V gene lookup returns CDR1 SEHNR and CDR2 FQNEAQ (reference sequence). CDR3 size: 12 residues. Here the CDR3 reads CASSPPGETQYF. CDR3 DNA: TGTGCCAGCAGCCCCCCCGGGGAGACCCAGTACTTC.

This clone was picked up one time. This chain links TRBV27 with TRBJ1-1, with D possibly TRBD1 on 5 matching bases. The germline gives CDR1 MNHEY, CDR2 SMNVEV (reference sequence). The CDR3 extends over 13 amino acids. Trimming removed 6 bases at V and 4 bases at J, with 12 bases between. The CDR3 nucleotides are TGTGCCAGCAGCCGGACGGGGGGCACTGAAGCTTTCTTT. Residues: CASSRTGGTEAFF.

The rearrangement uses TRBV5-4 and TRBJ2-5, with D unclear. The V gene lost 0 bases and the J gene lost 1 base, with 16 bases spanning the gap. This CDR3 comprises 17 residues. The V gene's germline CDR1 is SGHNT and CDR2 YYREEE (reference sequence). The CDR3 region is CASSLGGSWKIQETQYF. DNA of the CDR3: TGTGCCAGCAGCTTGGGGGGAAGCTGGAAAATCCAAGAGACCCAGTACTTC.

V and J are TRBV5-4 and TRBJ2-7; D is undetermined. V lost 0 bases, J lost 0 bases, and 7 bases lay in between. CDR1 is SGHNT and CDR2 is YYREEE in the germline V gene (reference sequence). The CDR3 has 14 residues. CDR3 residues: CASSLGPSSYEQYF. For the CDR3, the DNA is TGTGCCAGCAGCTTGGGTCCTTCCTCCTACGAGCAGTACTTC.

The chain uses TRBV7-3 and TRBJ2-3; 8 nucleotides align to TRBD2. V trimming: 8 bases; J trimming: 4 bases; junction bases outside the gene matches: 5. There are 13 residues in the CDR3. Germline loops: CDR1 SGHTA, CDR2 FQGTGA. The CDR3, as DNA: TGTGCCAGCGCCAGCGGGAGCGCAGATACGCAGTATTTT. Translation: CASASGSADTQYF.

This clone was found once. The gene calls are TRBV7-2 and TRBJ2-1; a weak D match, TRBD2 (6 bases). There are 14 residues in the CDR3. Germline assignment: CDR1 SGHTA and CDR2 FQGNSA. V was cut by 1 base and J by 6 bases, with 10 bases left in between. The DNA of the CDR3 is TGTGCCAGCAGCTTAGGGGGAGGATTCAATGAGCAGTTCTTC. It is translated as CASSLGGGFNEQFF.

V and J are TRBV27 and TRBJ2-3, with TRBD1 identical over 8 bases. J lost 11 bases, V lost 0 bases, and 7 bases had no gene match. The CDR3 covers 14 residues. Germline V gene data show CDR1 as MNHEY and CDR2 as SMNVEV (reference sequence). The CDR3 nucleotides are TGTGCCAGCAGTTTATCAGGGACAGGTGGTCGGCAGTATTTT. It is translated as CASSLSGTGGRQYF.

This chain connects TRBV9 to TRBJ1-3; D unresolved. The V end was cut by 0 bases, the J end by 0 bases, with 7 bases between. This CDR3 comprises 15 residues. The germline V gene has CDR1 SGDLS and CDR2 YYNGEE. CDR3 DNA sequence: TGTGCCAGCAGCGTAGACACCAGCTCTGGAAACACCATATATTTT. Translated: CASSVDTSSGNTIYF.

The J gene is TRBJ1-5, the V gene TRBV11-3; no firm D call. Germline CDR1 is SGHNT and CDR2 is YENEEA. The CDR3 has 18 residues. With 3 bases removed from V and 4 bases from J, the gap between germline ends came to 22 bases. This chain's CDR3 is CASSLNGAILGLNQPQHF. CDR3 coding DNA: TGTGCCAGCAGCTTGAACGGTGCTATCCTTGGCCTTAATCAGCCCCAGCATTTT. Full variable domain (rest looked up from reference TRBV11-3 and TRBJ1-5): EAGVVQSPRYKIIEKKQPVAFWCNPISGHNTLYWYLQNLGQGPELLIRYENEEAVDDSQLPKDRFSAERLKGVDSTLKIQPAELGDSAVYLCASSLNGAILGLNQPQHFGDGTRLSIL.

This chain uses TRBV19 with TRBJ1-5; no firm D call. In germline, CDR1 is LNHDA, CDR2 SQIVND (reference sequence). Trimming shortened V by 5 bases and J by 6 bases, and 8 bases separated the two germline ends. CDR3 size: 12 residues. The CDR3 nucleotides read TGTGCCAGTAGTCCCTCTGGTCAGCCCCAGCATTTT. This encodes CASSPSGQPQHF.

The chain uses TRBV28 and TRBJ1-3, with D possibly being TRBD1 (6 bases). The CDR3 is 15 amino acids. Looked up from germline, CDR1 is MDHEN and CDR2 is SYDVKM. The germline V and J ends were trimmed by 5 bases and 0 bases, with 11 bases remaining between them. This chain's CDR3 is CASSLRGNSGNTIYF. CDR3 bases: TGTGCCAGCAGTCTCAGGGGTAACTCTGGAAACACCATATATTTT.

The rearrangement links TRBV30 to TRBJ2-3, with D unresolved. V shed 0 bases and J shed 6 bases, with 16 bases lying between them. Looked up from germline, CDR1 is GTSNPN and CDR2 is SVGIG (reference sequence). CDR3 length: 15 residues. The CDR3 region is CAWSVGPPRRDTQYF. The CDR3 DNA follows: TGTGCCTGGAGTGTAGGTCCGCCCCGCAGGGATACGCAGTATTTT.

V gene TRBV5-1 combines with J gene TRBJ1-4; no reliable D call. The CDR3 has 16 residues. Trimming took 1 base from V and 0 from J, leaving 10 bases between them. CDR1 is SGHRS, CDR2 YFSETQ, per germline. The CDR3 region has the DNA TGCGCCAGCAGCTTGCGCCCCGGGGCAACTAATGAAAAACTGTTTTTT. Translation: CASSLRPGATNEKLFF.

The V call is TRBV5-4, the J call TRBJ2-1, with D perhaps TRBD2 (7 bases). V was pared by 3 bases and J by 7 bases, with 20 bases between. This CDR3 is built from 16 residues. Germline V gene sequence: CDR1 SGHNT, CDR2 YYREEE (reference sequence). The CDR3 spells CASSSGAAGVRNEQFF. CDR3 nucleotides: TGTGCCAGCAGCTCGGGGGCTGCGGGAGTTCGTAATGAGCAGTTCTTC. Together with reference TRBV5-4 and TRBJ2-1, the CDR3 gives the full variable domain: ETGVTQSPTHLIKTRGQQVTLRCSSQSGHNTVSWYQQALGQGPQFIFQYYREEENGRGNFPPRFSGLQFPNYSSELNVNALELDDSALYLCASSSGAAGVRNEQFFGPGTRLTVL.

This chain connects TRBV14 to TRBJ2-1, with TRBD1 identical over 12 bases. The CDR3 is 18 amino acids. V was clipped by 2 bases and J by 5 bases; unmatched bases: 10. CDR1 and CDR2 (germline): SGHDN, FVKESK. The CDR3 spells CASSQLPGQGASNNEQFF. The CDR3, as DNA: TGTGCCAGCAGCCAACTACCGGGACAGGGGGCATCTAACAATGAGCAGTTCTTC.

The rearrangement links TRBV29-1 to TRBJ2-7; TRBD2 is a possible D gene (5 bases). The CDR3 totals 14 residues. V was pared by 4 bases and J by 1 base, with 14 bases between. From germline, CDR1 is SQVTM and CDR2 ANQGSEA. CDR3 in DNA: TGCAGCGTTGCCGGCCACGAGGGATCCTACGAGCAGTACTTC. Translation: CSVAGHEGSYEQYF.

The rearrangement uses TRBV19 and TRBJ2-6, with D possibly being TRBD2 (5 bases). The V end was cut by 8 bases, the J end by 1 base, with 21 bases between. The CDR3 totals 18 residues. The V gene's germline CDR1 is LNHDA and CDR2 SQIVND (reference sequence). This chain's CDR3 is CASGSAGVKSSGANVLTF. The DNA of the CDR3 is TGTGCCAGTGGTTCAGCCGGGGTCAAATCTTCTGGGGCCAACGTCCTGACTTTC. Combining the CDR3 with reference TRBV19 and TRBJ2-6 gives the whole variable domain DGGITQSPKYLFRKEGQNVTLSCEQNLNHDAMYWYRQDPGQGLRLIYYSQIVNDFQKGDIAEGYSVSREKKESFPLTVTSAQKNPTAFYLCASGSAGVKSSGANVLTFGAGSRLTVL.